The next 16 T cell receptor beta chains were all read from a single sample in a study of OX40 agonist ivuxolimab in advanced cancers. The repertoire was sequenced with immunoSEQ multiplex PCR; TCRdb's copy has only in-frame clones and lacks some. This sample has some 70,000 clones, with under 90% found just once. The sample was CD4+ or CD8+ T cells sorted from blood, taken in a trial of the OX40 agonist ivuxolimab. Receptor source: an adult with an advanced solid tumor such as melanoma, head and neck, liver or kidney cancer.

CDR3 coding DNA: TGTGCCAGCAGCCGGACTGCGTTGGAGACCCAGTACTTC. Its translation is CASSRTALETQYF. This chain links TRBV6-5 with TRBJ2-5; D might be TRBD2 (5 bases). Trimming took 6 bases from V and 5 from J, leaving 13 bases between them. This CDR3 comprises 13 residues. CDR1 is MNHEY, CDR2 SVGAGI, per germline.

The genes are TRBV6-6 and TRBJ1-2; tentative D call: TRBD1 (5 bases). Trimming stripped 3 bases from V and 5 bases from J, with 10 bases between. The CDR3 is 13 residues long. Per germline, CDR1 MNHNY and CDR2 SVGAGI (reference sequence). The CDR3 bases are TGTGCCAGCAGTTATGGGGGGAATTATGGCTACACCTTC. This translates into CASSYGGNYGYTF.

The chain carries TRBV29-1 and TRBJ2-5; the D is unclear. Germline CDR1 reads SQVTM; CDR2 reads ANQGSEA. The CDR3 runs to 13 residues. Between the trimmed V and J ends, which lost 4 bases and 4 bases, there was a span of 13 bases. In nucleotides, the CDR3 is TGCAGCGTTGGACGTACTTGGGGAGAGACCCAGTACTTC. Amino acid sequence: CSVGRTWGETQYF.

The chain combines TRBV21-1 with TRBJ2-4; the table gives TRBD1 as D, unverified against the DNA. TRBV21-1 is a pseudogene locus. The CDR3 extends over 15 amino acids. CDR3 loop: CASSKGPDRGDIQYF. DNA of the CDR3: TGTGCCAGCAGCAAAGGCCCTGACAGGGGAGACATTCAGTACTTC.

V is TRBV5-4 and J is TRBJ1-1; no clear D gene. Trimming cost V 3 bases and J 6 bases, with 21 bases left between them. CDR1 is SGHNT, CDR2 YYREEE, per germline (reference sequence). The CDR3 loop spans 16 amino acids. The CDR3 spells CASSSVAADARAEAFF. CDR3 DNA sequence: TGTGCCAGCAGCTCTGTTGCCGCAGACGCGAGGGCTGAAGCTTTCTTT.

The genes are TRBV4-1 and TRBJ2-7; D unresolved. Germline values: CDR1 MGHRA, CDR2 YSYEKL. CDR3 length equals 18 residues. V gave up 0 bases and J gave up 7 bases, with 25 bases separating them. The CDR3 here is CASSQDTPGRLDVREQYF. The CDR3 nucleotides are TGCGCCAGCAGCCAAGACACTCCTGGACGGCTGGATGTGAGAGAGCAGTACTTC.

This chain connects TRBV6-6 to TRBJ1-6; perhaps TRBD1 as D (5 bases). Germline loops: CDR1 MNHNY, CDR2 SVGAGI (reference sequence). The CDR3 has 15 amino acids. With 5 bases removed from V and 9 bases from J, the gap between germline ends came to 17 bases. The CDR3 here is CASSRVERGTSPLHF. CDR3 bases: TGTGCCAGCAGTCGTGTCGAGAGGGGTACTTCACCCCTCCACTTT.

This rearrangement joins TRBV30 to TRBJ2-3; D gene uncertain. Trimming cost V 0 bases and J 5 bases, with 6 bases left between them. CDR3 length: 12 residues. Germline V gene lookup returns CDR1 GTSNPN and CDR2 SVGIG (reference sequence). CDR3 sequence: CAWSVEKDTQYF. The CDR3 bases are TGTGCCTGGAGTGTAGAAAAAGATACGCAGTATTTT.

Only a few counts were recorded for this clone. The chain joins TRBV4-1 to TRBJ1-6; 8 bases match TRBD1. Per the germline V gene, CDR1 is MGHRA and CDR2 is YSYEKL. CDR3 length equals 18 residues. Trimming removed 4 bases from V and 6 bases from J; junction bases left unmatched: 14. CDR3: CASSRYGTGGSGNSPLHF. DNA for the CDR3: TGCGCCAGCAGCCGATACGGGACAGGCGGGTCGGGTAATTCACCCCTCCACTTT.

The chain employs TRBV6-4 and TRBJ1-2, with 8 bases lining up with TRBD1. Per the germline V gene, CDR1 is MRHNA and CDR2 is SNTAGT. This CDR3 spans 15 amino acids. The junction had 6 bases not matched to a gene; V was cut back by 3 bases and J by 3 bases. In DNA, the CDR3 is TGTGCCAGCAGTGAAGGCCCGACAGGGGACTATGGCTACACCTTC. This codes for CASSEGPTGDYGYTF.

This chain links TRBV18 with TRBJ2-2; 8 bases agree with TRBD2. Germline V gene data show CDR1 as KGHSH and CDR2 as LQKENI. V trimming: 5 bases; J trimming: 2 bases; junction bases outside the gene matches: 1. The CDR3 length is 14 residues. The CDR3 DNA is TGTGCCAGCTCAGGGACTAGTAACACCGGGGAGCTGTTTTTT. Protein sequence: CASSGTSNTGELFF.

The chain links TRBV5-4 to TRBJ2-2; D unclear. The CDR3 covers 13 residues. The germline V gene encodes CDR1 SGHNT and CDR2 YYREEE (reference sequence). V gave up 5 bases and J gave up 6 bases, with 11 bases separating them. The CDR3 protein is CASRFQEPGELFF. The CDR3 DNA follows: TGTGCCAGCAGATTCCAGGAGCCCGGGGAGCTGTTTTTT.

The chain recombines TRBV5-6 with TRBJ2-1; maybe TRBD2 (5 bases). The CDR3 consists of 13 residues. CDR1 is SGHDT and CDR2 is YYEEEE in the germline V gene. V was trimmed by 4 bases and J by 8 bases, leaving 13 bases between them. The CDR3 reads CASSGLTTDEQFF. The CDR3 region has the DNA TGTGCCAGCAGCGGATTGACTACGGATGAGCAGTTCTTC. Variable domain in full (rest from reference TRBV5-6 and TRBJ2-1): DAGVTQSPTHLIKTRGQQVTLRCSPKSGHDTVSWYQQALGQGPQFIFQYYEEEERQRGNFPDRFSGHQFPNYSSELNVNALLLGDSALYLCASSGLTTDEQFFGPGTRLTVL.

The CDR3 DNA sequence: TGTGCCAGCAGCTTAGGGACAGGATACGAGCAGTACTTC. Translation gives CASSLGTGYEQYF. This chain links TRBV7-9 with TRBJ2-7; TRBD1 matches 7 bases. CDR3 size: 13 residues. The V and J ends lost 1 base and 4 bases, in that order; junction bases with no gene match: 1. Germline V gene lookup returns CDR1 SEHNR and CDR2 FQNEAQ (reference sequence).

The chain joins TRBV28 to TRBJ1-1, with no clear D. From germline, CDR1 is MDHEN and CDR2 SYDVKM. This CDR3 spans 11 amino acids. With 8 bases removed from V and 3 bases from J, the gap between germline ends came to 7 bases. The CDR3 loop is CASLYHTEAFF. The CDR3 DNA is TGTGCCAGCCTATACCACACTGAAGCTTTCTTT.

In this sample, this clone turned up once. The V gene is TRBV7-8, the J gene TRBJ2-7; D gene ambiguous. V was pared by 2 bases and J by 0 bases, with 11 bases between. The CDR3 is 15 amino acids. Per the germline V gene, CDR1 is SGHVS and CDR2 is FQNEAQ. The CDR3 protein is CASSLSAGVSYEQYF. The CDR3 nucleotides read TGTGCCAGCAGCTTATCGGCCGGAGTCTCCTACGAGCAGTACTTC. The whole variable domain, remainder taken from reference TRBV7-8 and TRBJ2-7, is GAGVSQSPRYKVAKRGQDVALRCDPISGHVSLFWYQQALGQGPEFLTYFQNEAQLDKSGLPSDRFFAERPEGSVSTLKIQRTQQEDSAVYLCASSLSAGVSYEQYFGPGTRLTVT.